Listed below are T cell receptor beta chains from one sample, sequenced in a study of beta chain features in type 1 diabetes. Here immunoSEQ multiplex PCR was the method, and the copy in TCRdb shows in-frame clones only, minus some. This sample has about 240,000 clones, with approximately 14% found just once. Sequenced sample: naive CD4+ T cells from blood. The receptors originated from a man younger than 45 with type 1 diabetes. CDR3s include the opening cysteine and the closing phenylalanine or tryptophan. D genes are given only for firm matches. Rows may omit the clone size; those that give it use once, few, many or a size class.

CDR3 DNA: TGTGCCAGCAGCTTAAAGCGGGATGTCGATACGCAGTATTTT; CDR3 protein: CASSLKRDVDTQYF; D gene: TRBD2; J gene: TRBJ2-3; clone size: NA; V gene: TRBV7-2
CDR3 DNA: TGTGCCAGCAGCTTAGCTGGGGCATCTAACTATGGCTACACCTTC; CDR3 protein: CASSLAGASNYGYTF; D gene: NA; J gene: TRBJ1-2; clone size: few; V gene: TRBV7-9
CDR3 DNA: TGTGCCAGCAGCCTCAGGGAGGGCGGGTCCTACGAGCAGTACTTC; CDR3 protein: CASSLREGGSYEQYF; D gene: TRBD2; J gene: TRBJ2-7; clone size: few; V gene: TRBV5-4
CDR3 DNA: TGCGCCAGCTGTAGGGGCGGAAAGGAAGAGACCCAGTACTTC; CDR3 protein: CASCRGGKEETQYF; D gene: NA; J gene: TRBJ2-5; clone size: NA; V gene: TRBV5-1
CDR3 DNA: TGTGCCAGCAGCGGACCGGGGGAGCATCAGCCCCAGCATTTT; CDR3 protein: CASSGPGEHQPQHF; D gene: NA; J gene: TRBJ1-5; clone size: few; V gene: TRBV7-9
CDR3 DNA: TGCGCCAGCAGCCAGGACAGCTACGAGCAGTACTTC; CDR3 protein: CASSQDSYEQYF; D gene: NA; J gene: TRBJ2-7; clone size: few; V gene: TRBV5-1
CDR3 DNA: TGTGCCAGCAGCGAGAGGGGGGGGAACACTGAAGCTTTCTTT; CDR3 protein: CASSERGGNTEAFF; D gene: NA; J gene: TRBJ1-1; clone size: NA; V gene: TRBV7-9
CDR3 DNA: TGTGCCTGGAGTGTCCCCGGGGGAGGTAACTATGGCTACACCTTC; CDR3 protein: CAWSVPGGGNYGYTF; D gene: NA; J gene: TRBJ1-2; clone size: few; V gene: TRBV30
CDR3 DNA: TGTGCCAGCAGTTATCAGGCGAACACCGGGGAGCTGTTTTTT; CDR3 protein: CASSYQANTGELFF; D gene: NA; J gene: TRBJ2-2; clone size: few; V gene: TRBV6-5
CDR3 DNA: TGTGCCTGGAGTCGGGGGTATGAGCAGTACTTC; CDR3 protein: CAWSRGYEQYF; D gene: NA; J gene: TRBJ2-7; clone size: few; V gene: TRBV30
CDR3 DNA: TGCGCCAGCAGCTTGGAGCAGGGGCGACGTTCACCCCTCCACTTT; CDR3 protein: CASSLEQGRRSPLHF; D gene: NA; J gene: TRBJ1-6; clone size: few; V gene: TRBV5-1
CDR3 DNA: TGTGCCACGGCAAGAACTAGCGGGGGCCCCTACAATGAGCAGTTCTTC; CDR3 protein: CATARTSGGPYNEQFF; D gene: TRBD2; J gene: TRBJ2-1; clone size: few; V gene: TRBV5-6
CDR3 DNA: TGTGCCAGCAGCGTAGAGGCCAGAACGGGGGGAAACACCATATATTTT; CDR3 protein: CASSVEARTGGNTIYF; D gene: NA; J gene: TRBJ1-3; clone size: few; V gene: TRBV9
CDR3 DNA: TGTGCCACCTCAGGGACAGGACAGCCCCAGCATTTT; CDR3 protein: CATSGTGQPQHF; D gene: TRBD1; J gene: TRBJ1-5; clone size: few; V gene: TRBV19
CDR3 DNA: TGTGCCAGCAGTTCTCCATGGGACAGTAACACCGGGGAGCTGTTTTTT; CDR3 protein: CASSSPWDSNTGELFF; D gene: TRBD1; J gene: TRBJ2-2; clone size: few; V gene: TRBV28
CDR3 DNA: TGCGCCAGCAGCCAAGTTTGGGGGGAGGGACACAATGAGCAGTTCTTC; CDR3 protein: CASSQVWGEGHNEQFF; D gene: TRBD2; J gene: TRBJ2-1; clone size: few; V gene: TRBV4-1
CDR3 DNA: TGTGCCAGCAGTGAAAGGGGACTAGCGGGGGAGACCCAGTACTTC; CDR3 protein: CASSERGLAGETQYF; D gene: TRBD2; J gene: TRBJ2-5; clone size: NA; V gene: TRBV6-1